Included here is one T cell receptor beta chain sequence, with context. These data originate in a study of blood T cell repertoires in COVID-19. Study context: PBMCs, B-cell-depleted T cells, or T cells were the source of the cDNA or gDNA that made up the material.

CDR1 SQVTM and CDR2 ANQGSEA come from the germline V gene. V shed 3 bases and J shed 4 bases, with 6 bases lying between them. CDR3 length: 11 residues. Per the original methods: Researchers report that nucleated cell counts were estimated from reference gene primer amplification. Sequencing used immunoSEQ multiplex PCR; TCRdb keeps in-frame clones, though not all of them. The V and J calls and clone size are taken from that table; D and trimming were inferred from the DNA. The sample has 120,000 or so clones, less than 90% seen once. This TCR was sampled from a woman of 80 years or more with acute or convalescent COVID-19. This chain connects TRBV29-1 to TRBJ1-1; possible D gene TRBD1, 5 bases. Sequenced sample: peripheral blood. The chain's CDR3 is CSVDRGTEAFF. DNA of the CDR3: TGCAGCGTTGATAGGGGCACTGAAGCTTTCTTT.